This TCR beta chain was recovered during a study of naive and memory T cell subsets. Study observations and caveats: In naive cells, over 95% of TCR sequences were seen only once.

CMV status came from CD4+ T cell IFNgamma after overnight CMV lysate stimulation of fresh PBMCs. Both TRBC1 and TRBC2 were covered by a beta constant-region primer of two equimolar oligonucleotides. Nested alpha and beta constant-region primers with the SP2 primer drove four PCR rounds on ligated cDNA. TCRdb called the UMI-ligation and nested PCR reads again in MiXCR, with one record for every CDR3 protein. The sample contains 140,000 to 150,000 distinct CDR3 sequences, approximately 17% of which appear only once. V was pared by 0 bases and J by 3 bases, with 5 bases of the junction left unmatched. CDR3 size: 15 residues. CDR1 LNHNV and CDR2 YYDKDF come from the germline V gene (reference sequence). The sample holds a few counts of this clonotype. What it binds is unknown.

The receptor comes from a human donor in good health. The rearrangement joins TRBV15 to TRBJ2-7; 7 nucleotides agree with TRBD1. The specimen sequenced was naive CD4+ T cells from blood. The CDR3 coding sequence is TGTGCCACCAGCAGAGACCCAGGACAGGTCTACGAGCAGTACTTC. Its translation: CATSRDPGQVYEQYF.